These 5 T cell receptor beta chains originate from one sample sequenced in a study of blood T cell repertoires in COVID-19 (dated by TCRdb to the early 2020s). Library preparation employed the immunoSEQ multiplex PCR assay. Here the immuneACCESS table is served through TCRdb, limited to in-frame sequences with V and J called. Missing clones are a known gap in these copies; in checked studies unresolved V genes cover under half, and the rest lacks a known reason. The sample table contains fewer than 200,000 clones; only one count was recorded for about 85% of them. The ten largest clonotypes hold about 1.2% of the sample. Sequenced: peripheral blood. The origin of the receptors is a man between 60 and 75 years old who had recovered from COVID-19.

The chain employs TRBV29-1 and TRBJ1-2; 8 nucleotides match TRBD1. The CDR3 totals 11 residues. The V segment lost 7 bases and the J segment 8 bases; nucleotides outside the gene matches: 6. Germline lookup yields CDR1 SQVTM and CDR2 ANQGSEA. The CDR3 sequence is CSGRQGLGYTF. The CDR3 coding sequence is TGCAGCGGGCGACAGGGGTTGGGCTACACCTTC. Together with reference TRBV29-1 and TRBJ1-2, the CDR3 gives the full variable domain: SAVISQKPSRDICQRGTSLTIQCQVDSQVTMMFWYRQQPGQSLTLIATANQGSEATYESGFVIDKFPISRPNLTFSTLTVSNMSPEDSSIYLCSGRQGLGYTFGSGTRLTVV.

The chain employs TRBV3-1 (or the pseudogene TRBV3-2) and TRBJ2-3, with a tentative D call TRBD1 (5 bases). Germline values: CDR1 LGHDT, CDR2 YNNKEL (reference sequence). V was trimmed by 4 bases and J by 6 bases, leaving 17 bases between them. The CDR3 loop spans 15 amino acids. In DNA form, the CDR3 reads TGTGCCAGCAGCCTCTTAGACAGCAATTACGATACGCAGTATTTT. It translates to CASSLLDSNYDTQYF.

On this clone: This specimen includes other DNA sequences encoding the same CDR3. This sequence joins TRBV6-5 and TRBJ1-2, with TRBD1 matching 9 bases. The CDR3 totals 14 residues. Germline CDR1 is MNHEY and CDR2 is SVGAGI. V shed 6 bases, J shed 4 bases, and the junction held 6 bases outside the gene matches. CDR3 amino acids: CASRPPGQGYGYTF. The DNA of the CDR3 is TGTGCCAGCAGGCCCCCGGGACAGGGCTATGGCTACACCTTC.

V usage is TRBV14 and J usage is TRBJ2-7; 7 nucleotides agree with TRBD1. This CDR3 has 14 residues. V lost 6 bases, J lost 6 bases, and 11 bases stayed unmatched. Germline V lookup: CDR1 SGHDN, CDR2 FVKESK. The CDR3 loop is CASSRAQGLSEQYF. CDR3 in DNA: TGTGCCAGCAGTCGCGCACAGGGGCTCAGCGAGCAGTACTTC. Combining the CDR3 with reference TRBV14 and TRBJ2-7 gives the whole variable domain EAGVTQFPSHSVIEKGQTVTLRCDPISGHDNLYWYRRVMGKEIKFLLHFVKESKQDESGMPNNRFLAERTGGTYSTLKVQPAELEDSGVYFCASSRAQGLSEQYFGPGTRLTVT.

This chain uses TRBV4-1 with TRBJ1-1, with 10 bases fitting TRBD1. CDR3 length: 16 amino acids. Losses at the gene ends were 11 bases for V and 8 bases for J; bases not matched to a gene: 20. Germline-derived CDR1 and CDR2 are MGHRA and YSYEKL. CDR3 in DNA: TGCGCCTCGTCACATAAGAACAGACAGGGGGCGGCGGAAGCTTTCTTT. Encoded protein: CASSHKNRQGAAEAFF.